This T cell receptor beta chain was captured by sequencing in a study of blood T cell repertoires in COVID-19. Looking at the study overall: The United States, Italy and Spain supplied acute and convalescent COVID-19 samples. T cells, B-cell-depleted T cells, or PBMCs supplied cDNA or gDNA.

In the study's own analysis: The assay estimated nucleated cells by amplifying reference gene primers. The table came from immunoSEQ multiplex PCR; TCRdb's copy has only in-frame clones and leaves some out. V, J and clone size are taken as reported in that table, and D and trimming were inferred from the DNA itself. The repertoire holds about 220,000 clones, with about 85% as singletons. The germline gives CDR1 MNHEY, CDR2 SVGEGT. This CDR3 has 14 residues. Trimming cost V 4 bases and J 5 bases, with 12 bases left between them. What was sequenced was peripheral blood. The genes are TRBV6-2 or TRBV6-3 and TRBJ1-5; tentative D call: TRBD1 (6 bases). This receptor was obtained from an older woman who had recovered from COVID-19. Here the CDR3 DNA reads TGTGCCAGCAGTTTTCGGACAGCTGATCAGCCCCAGCATTTT. It translates to CASSFRTADQPQHF.